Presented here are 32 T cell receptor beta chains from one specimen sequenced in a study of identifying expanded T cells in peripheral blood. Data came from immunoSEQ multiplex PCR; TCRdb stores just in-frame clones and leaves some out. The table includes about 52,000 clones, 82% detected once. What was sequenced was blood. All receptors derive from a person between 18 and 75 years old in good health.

The CDR3 loop reads CASGRGQQETQYF. CDR3 sequence (DNA): TGTGCCTCCGGGAGGGGTCAACAAGAGACCCAGTACTTC. This chain uses TRBV19 with TRBJ2-5; 8 bases align to TRBD2. This CDR3 spans 13 amino acids. V was clipped by 11 bases and J by 2 bases; unmatched bases: 7. Per germline, CDR1 LNHDA and CDR2 SQIVND (reference sequence).

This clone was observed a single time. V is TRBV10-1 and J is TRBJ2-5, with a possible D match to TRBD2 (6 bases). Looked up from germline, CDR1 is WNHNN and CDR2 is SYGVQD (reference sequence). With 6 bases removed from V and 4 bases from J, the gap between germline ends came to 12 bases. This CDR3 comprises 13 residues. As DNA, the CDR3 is TGCGCCAGCAGGGCTAGCGCGGGAGAGACCCAGTACTTC. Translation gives CASRASAGETQYF.

As DNA, the CDR3 is TGTGCCTGGACGCAGGCCACTCAAGAGACCCAGTACTTC. This translates into CAWTQATQETQYF. The chain joins TRBV30 to TRBJ2-5; D unresolved. Germline CDR1 and CDR2: GTSNPN and SVGIG (reference sequence). The CDR3 spans 13 residues. V was clipped by 4 bases and J by 2 bases, with 11 bases between them.

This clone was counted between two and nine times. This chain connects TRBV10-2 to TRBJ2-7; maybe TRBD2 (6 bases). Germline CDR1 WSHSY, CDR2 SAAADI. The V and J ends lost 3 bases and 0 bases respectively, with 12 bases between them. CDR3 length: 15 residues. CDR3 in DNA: TGCGCCAGCAGTGACGACGGGAGAAGCTCCTACGAGCAGTACTTC. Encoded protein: CASSDDGRSSYEQYF.

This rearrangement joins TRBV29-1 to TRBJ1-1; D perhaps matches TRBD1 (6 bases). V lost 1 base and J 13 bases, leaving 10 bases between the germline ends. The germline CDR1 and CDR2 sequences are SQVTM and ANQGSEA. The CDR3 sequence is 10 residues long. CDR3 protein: CSVEAGTHFF. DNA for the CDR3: TGCAGCGTTGAAGCCGGGACACATTTCTTT.

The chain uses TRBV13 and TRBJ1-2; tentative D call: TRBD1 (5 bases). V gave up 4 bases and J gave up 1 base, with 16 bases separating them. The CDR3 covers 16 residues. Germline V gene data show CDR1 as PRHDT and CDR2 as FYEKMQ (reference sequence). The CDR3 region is CASSSMGTGNNYGYTF. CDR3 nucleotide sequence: TGTGCCAGCAGCTCGATGGGGACGGGAAATAACTATGGCTACACCTTC. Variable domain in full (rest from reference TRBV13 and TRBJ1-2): AAGVIQSPRHLIKEKRETATLKCYPIPRHDTVYWYQQGPGQDPQFLISFYEKMQSDKGSIPDRFSAQQFSDYHSELNMSSLELGDSALYFCASSSMGTGNNYGYTFGSGTRLTVV.

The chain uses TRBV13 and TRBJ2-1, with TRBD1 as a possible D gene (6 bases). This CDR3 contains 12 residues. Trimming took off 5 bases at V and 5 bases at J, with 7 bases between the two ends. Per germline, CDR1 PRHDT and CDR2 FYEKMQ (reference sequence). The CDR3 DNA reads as TGTGCCAGCAGCAGGACAGACAATGAGCAGTTCTTC. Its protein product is CASSRTDNEQFF.

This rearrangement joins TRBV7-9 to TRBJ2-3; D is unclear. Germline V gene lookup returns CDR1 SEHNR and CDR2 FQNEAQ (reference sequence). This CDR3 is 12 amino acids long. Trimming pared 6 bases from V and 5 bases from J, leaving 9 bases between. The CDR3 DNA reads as TGTGCCAGCAGTGACGTGGTAGATACGCAGTATTTT. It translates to CASSDVVDTQYF.

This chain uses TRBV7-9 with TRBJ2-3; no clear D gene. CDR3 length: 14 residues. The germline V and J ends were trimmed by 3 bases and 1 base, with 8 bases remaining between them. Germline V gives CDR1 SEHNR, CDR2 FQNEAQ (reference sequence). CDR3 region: CASSFKAGTDTQYF. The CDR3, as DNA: TGTGCCAGCAGCTTTAAGGCGGGCACAGATACGCAGTATTTT. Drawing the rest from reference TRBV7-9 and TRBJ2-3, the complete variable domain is DTGVSQNPRHKITKRGQNVTFRCDPISEHNRLYWYRQTLGQGPEFLTYFQNEAQLEKSRLLSDRFSAERPKGSFSTLEIQRTEQGDSAMYLCASSFKAGTDTQYFGPGTRLTVL.

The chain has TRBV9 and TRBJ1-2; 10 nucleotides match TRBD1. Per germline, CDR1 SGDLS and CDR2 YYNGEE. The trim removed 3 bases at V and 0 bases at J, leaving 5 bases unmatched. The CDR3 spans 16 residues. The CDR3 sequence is CASSGGDRGPNYGYTF. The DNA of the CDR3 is TGTGCCAGCAGCGGGGGAGACAGGGGGCCTAACTATGGCTACACCTTC.

The CDR3 DNA is TGTGCCAGTAGTGTCCGGGACCGCAAACTCCGGGACCAGCCCCAGCATTTT. Its translation is CASSVRDRKLRDQPQHF. V usage is TRBV19 and J usage is TRBJ1-5; weak D call: TRBD1 (5 bases). Trimming left V 5 bases short and J 7 bases short, with 24 bases between. The V gene's germline CDR1 is LNHDA and CDR2 SQIVND (reference sequence). CDR3 length: 17 residues.

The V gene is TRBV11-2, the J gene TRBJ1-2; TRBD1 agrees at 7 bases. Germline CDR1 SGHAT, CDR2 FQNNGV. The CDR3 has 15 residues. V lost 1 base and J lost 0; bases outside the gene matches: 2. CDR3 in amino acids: CASSLGDRPNYGYTF. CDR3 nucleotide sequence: TGTGCCAGCAGCTTAGGGGACAGACCTAACTATGGCTACACCTTC.

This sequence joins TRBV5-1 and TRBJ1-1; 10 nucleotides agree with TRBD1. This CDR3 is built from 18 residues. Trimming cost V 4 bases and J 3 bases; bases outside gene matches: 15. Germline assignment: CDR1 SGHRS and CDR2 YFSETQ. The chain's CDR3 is CASSARIGTGVDDTEAFF. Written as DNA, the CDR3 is TGCGCCAGCAGCGCTCGAATAGGGACAGGGGTTGACGACACTGAAGCTTTCTTT.

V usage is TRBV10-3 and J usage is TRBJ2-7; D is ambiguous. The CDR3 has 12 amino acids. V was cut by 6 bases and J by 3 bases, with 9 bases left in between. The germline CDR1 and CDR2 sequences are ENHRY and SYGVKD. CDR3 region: CAISETDYEQYV. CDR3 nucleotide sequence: TGTGCCATCAGCGAGACTGACTACGAGCAGTACGTC.

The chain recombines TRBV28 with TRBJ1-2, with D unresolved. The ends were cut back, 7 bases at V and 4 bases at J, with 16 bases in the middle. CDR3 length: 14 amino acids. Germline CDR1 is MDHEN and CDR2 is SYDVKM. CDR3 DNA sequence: TGTGCCAGCACTTACCCGGGATACACCTATGGCTACACCTTC. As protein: CASTYPGYTYGYTF.

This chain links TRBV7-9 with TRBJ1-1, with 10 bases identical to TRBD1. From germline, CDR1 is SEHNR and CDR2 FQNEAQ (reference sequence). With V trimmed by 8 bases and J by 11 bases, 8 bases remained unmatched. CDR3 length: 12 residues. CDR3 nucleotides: TGTGCCAGCTCCGGACAGGGGGTGGTCGCTTTCTTT. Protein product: CASSGQGVVAFF. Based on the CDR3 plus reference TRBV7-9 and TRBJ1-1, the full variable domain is DTGVSQNPRHKITKRGQNVTFRCDPISEHNRLYWYRQTLGQGPEFLTYFQNEAQLEKSRLLSDRFSAERPKGSFSTLEIQRTEQGDSAMYLCASSGQGVVAFFGQGTRLTVV.

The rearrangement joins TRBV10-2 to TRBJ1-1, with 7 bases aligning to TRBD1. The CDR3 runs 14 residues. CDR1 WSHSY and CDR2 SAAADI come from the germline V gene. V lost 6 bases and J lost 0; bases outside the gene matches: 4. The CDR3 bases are TGCGCCAGCAGGCCGGGGACAGTGAACACTGAAGCTTTCTTT. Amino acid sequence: CASRPGTVNTEAFF.

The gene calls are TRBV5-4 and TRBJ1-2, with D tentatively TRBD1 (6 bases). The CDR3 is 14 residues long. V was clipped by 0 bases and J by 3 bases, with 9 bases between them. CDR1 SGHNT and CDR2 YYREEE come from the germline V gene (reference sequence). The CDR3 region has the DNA TGTGCCAGCAGCTTGGCACCAGGGGACTATGGCTACACCTTC. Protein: CASSLAPGDYGYTF.

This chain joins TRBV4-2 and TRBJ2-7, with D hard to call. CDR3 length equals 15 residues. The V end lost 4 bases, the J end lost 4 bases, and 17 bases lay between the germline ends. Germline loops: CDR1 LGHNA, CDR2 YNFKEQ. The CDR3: CASSPYAASDYEQYF. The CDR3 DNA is TGTGCCAGCAGCCCATACGCGGCGTCAGATTACGAGCAGTACTTC.

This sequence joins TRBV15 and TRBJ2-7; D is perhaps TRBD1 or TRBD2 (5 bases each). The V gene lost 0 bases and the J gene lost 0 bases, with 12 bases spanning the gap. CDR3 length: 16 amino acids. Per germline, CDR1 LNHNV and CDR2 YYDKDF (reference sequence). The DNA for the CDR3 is TGTGCCACCAGCAGAGATCACGGGACCCGCTCCTACGAGCAGTACGTC. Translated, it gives CATSRDHGTRSYEQYV.

The CDR3 region is CASSLGDRVSPLHF. The CDR3 coding sequence is TGCGCCAGCAGCTTGGGGGACAGGGTTTCACCCCTCCACTTT. V is TRBV5-1 and J is TRBJ1-6, with 9 bases fitting TRBD1. CDR1 SGHRS and CDR2 YFSETQ come from the germline V gene. CDR3 length: 14 amino acids. The V segment lost 0 bases and the J segment 9 bases; nucleotides outside the gene matches: 1.

The CDR3 is CASYPGPDRFDNEQFF. The CDR3 DNA reads TGTGCCAGTTACCCCGGGCCCGACCGATTTGACAATGAGCAGTTCTTC. The rearrangement joins TRBV19 to TRBJ2-1, with D unresolved. CDR1 and CDR2 from the germline V gene are LNHDA and SQIVND (reference sequence). The CDR3 length is 16 residues. V lost 8 bases, J lost 5 bases, and 22 bases lay in between.

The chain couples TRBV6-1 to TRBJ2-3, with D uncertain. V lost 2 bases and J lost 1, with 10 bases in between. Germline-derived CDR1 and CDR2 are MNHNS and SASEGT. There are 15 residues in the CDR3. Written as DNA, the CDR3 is TGTGCCAGCAGTGAATCGAAATGGGGCACAGATACGCAGTATTTT. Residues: CASSESKWGTDTQYF.

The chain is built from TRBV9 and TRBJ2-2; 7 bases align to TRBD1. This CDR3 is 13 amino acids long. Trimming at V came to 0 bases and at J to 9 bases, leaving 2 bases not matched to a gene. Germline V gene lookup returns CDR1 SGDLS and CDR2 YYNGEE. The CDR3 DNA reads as TGTGCCAGCAGCGTAGAGGGGGCGCGGGAGCTGTTTTTT. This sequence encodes CASSVEGARELFF.

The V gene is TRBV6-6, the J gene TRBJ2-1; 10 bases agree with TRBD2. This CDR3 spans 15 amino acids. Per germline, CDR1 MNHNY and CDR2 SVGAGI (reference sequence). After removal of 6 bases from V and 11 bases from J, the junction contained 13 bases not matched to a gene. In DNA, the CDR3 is TGTGCCAGCAGCCCTAGCGGGAGTTCCCAAGGACAGCAGTTCTTC. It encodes CASSPSGSSQGQQFF.

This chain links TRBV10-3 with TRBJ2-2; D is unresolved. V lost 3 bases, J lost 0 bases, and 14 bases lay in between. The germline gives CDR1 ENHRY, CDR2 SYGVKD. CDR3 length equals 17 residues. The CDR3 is CAISEIEALTNTGELFF. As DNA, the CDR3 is TGTGCCATCAGTGAAATCGAGGCCCTGACGAACACCGGGGAGCTGTTTTTT.

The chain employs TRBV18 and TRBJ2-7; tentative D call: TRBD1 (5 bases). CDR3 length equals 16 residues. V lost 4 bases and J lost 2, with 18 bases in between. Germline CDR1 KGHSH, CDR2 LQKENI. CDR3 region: CASSQNAGSVTYEQYV. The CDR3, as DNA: TGTGCCAGCTCACAAAACGCAGGGTCGGTGACCTACGAGCAGTACGTC.

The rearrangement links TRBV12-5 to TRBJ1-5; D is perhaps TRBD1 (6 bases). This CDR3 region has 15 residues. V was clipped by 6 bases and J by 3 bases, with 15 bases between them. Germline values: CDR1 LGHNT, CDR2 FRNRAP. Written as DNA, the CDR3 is TGTGCTAGTGGAGCGAGGGGGGGGACCAATCAGCCCCAGCATTTT. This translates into CASGARGGTNQPQHF.

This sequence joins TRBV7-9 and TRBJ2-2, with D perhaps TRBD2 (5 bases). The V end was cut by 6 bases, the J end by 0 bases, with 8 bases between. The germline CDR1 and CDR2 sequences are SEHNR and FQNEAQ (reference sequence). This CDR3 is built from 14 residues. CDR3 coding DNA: TGTGCCAGCAGGGGAGAGGCGAACACCGGGGAGCTGTTTTTT. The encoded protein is CASRGEANTGELFF.

The CDR3 DNA is TGCGCCAGCAGCTTGAGCCTAGCGGGTATCGAACCCTACGAGCAGTACTTC. Its translation is CASSLSLAGIEPYEQYF. The J gene is TRBJ2-7, the V gene TRBV5-1; the match to TRBD2 covers 8 bases. The CDR3 sequence is 17 residues long. With V trimmed by 1 base and J by 2 bases, 11 bases remained unmatched. CDR1 and CDR2 from the germline V gene are SGHRS and YFSETQ.

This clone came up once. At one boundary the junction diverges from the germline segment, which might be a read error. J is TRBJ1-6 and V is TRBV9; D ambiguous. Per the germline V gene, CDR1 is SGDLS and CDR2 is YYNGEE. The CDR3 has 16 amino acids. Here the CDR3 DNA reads TGTACCAGCAGCGTAGATCCTGAGGTTTTTGGTTCACCCCTCCACTTT. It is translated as CTSSVDPEVFGSPLHF.

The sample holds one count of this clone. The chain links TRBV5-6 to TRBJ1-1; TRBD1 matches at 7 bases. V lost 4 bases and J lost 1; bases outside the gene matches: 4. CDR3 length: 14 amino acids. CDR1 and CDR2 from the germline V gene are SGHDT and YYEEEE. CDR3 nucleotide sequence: TGTGCCAGCAGCGAGACAGGGCGGAACACTGAAGCTTTCTTT. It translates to CASSETGRNTEAFF.